These 16 T cell receptor beta chains originate from one sample sequenced in a study of blood T cells in healthy people across ages. The second PCR ran roughly 6 to 11 cycles with a sample-barcoded 5' primer and J-beta primers. TCRdb called the 5' RACE reads again in MiXCR, with one record for every CDR3 protein. The repertoire holds 1.8 million or so distinct CDR3 sequences, with about two fifths as singletons. Sequenced: blood. The receptors originated from a human donor in good health.

V gene TRBV5-1 combines with J gene TRBJ2-3; no firm D call. Looked up from germline, CDR1 is SGHRS and CDR2 is YFSETQ. The CDR3 extends over 14 amino acids. V was trimmed by 1 base and J by 4 bases, leaving 10 bases between them. The CDR3 DNA sequence: TGCGCCAGCAGCTTGAGACTCTACGCAGATACGCAGTATTTT. Amino acids: CASSLRLYADTQYF.

The chain employs TRBV4-3 and TRBJ2-1, with 15 bases fitting TRBD2. V trimming: 4 bases; J trimming: 4 bases; junction bases outside the gene matches: 8. Germline loops: CDR1 LGHNA, CDR2 YSLEER. The CDR3 has 18 amino acids. The CDR3 loop is CASSLGLAGGLGYNEQFF. CDR3 DNA sequence: TGCGCCAGCAGCCTAGGACTAGCGGGGGGGCTAGGATACAATGAGCAGTTCTTC.

This chain uses TRBV4-1 with TRBJ2-1, with 8 bases identical to TRBD1. The CDR3 runs to 13 residues. V lost 0 bases, J lost 10 bases, and 2 bases stayed unmatched. CDR1 is MGHRA, CDR2 YSYEKL, per germline. The DNA of the CDR3 is TGCGCCAGCAGCCAAGATCAGGGGGCCGAGCAGTTCTTC. Protein: CASSQDQGAEQFF.

This clonotype was counted at least ten times. This chain connects TRBV6-2 or TRBV6-3 to TRBJ1-2; 9 nucleotides line up with TRBD1. Germline assignment: CDR1 MNHEY and CDR2 SVGEGT. Germline trimming cut 4 bases from V and 8 bases from J; bases unmatched to any gene: 5. This CDR3 is 13 amino acids long. CDR3 bases: TGTGCCAGCAGTTCTCGGACAGGGGTCGGCTACACCTTC. It specifies CASSSRTGVGYTF.

The chain couples TRBV10-3 to TRBJ1-5, with D perhaps matching TRBD1 (5 bases). Germline-derived CDR1 and CDR2 are ENHRY and SYGVKD. V lost 6 bases and J lost 7, with 16 bases in between. The CDR3 length is 14 residues. CDR3 residues: CAIREEVGRQPQHF. The DNA for the CDR3 is TGTGCCATCAGGGAGGAGGTGGGACGGCAGCCCCAGCATTTT.

V and J are TRBV29-1 and TRBJ2-5; the match to TRBD2 covers 7 bases. Germline CDR1 SQVTM, CDR2 ANQGSEA. This CDR3 comprises 13 residues. J was trimmed by 4 bases and V by 1 base; bases with no gene match: 3. CDR3 loop: CSVEGLAVETQYF. The CDR3 region has the DNA TGCAGCGTTGAAGGCCTAGCGGTAGAGACCCAGTACTTC.

V gene TRBV14 combines with J gene TRBJ2-1; D call uncertain. The ends were cut back, 1 base at V and 7 bases at J, with 11 bases in the middle. This CDR3 has 14 amino acids. Per the germline V gene, CDR1 is SGHDN and CDR2 is FVKESK. The CDR3 protein is CASSQAPGVNEQFF. Written as DNA, the CDR3 is TGTGCCAGCAGCCAAGCCCCGGGTGTGAATGAGCAGTTCTTC.

V usage is TRBV28 and J usage is TRBJ2-7; no definite D call. In germline, CDR1 is MDHEN, CDR2 SYDVKM. Trimming took 6 bases from V and 5 from J, leaving 17 bases between them. This CDR3 has 14 residues. The CDR3 protein is CASRSAGIGHEQYF. The CDR3 DNA sequence: TGTGCCAGCAGAAGCGCAGGTATAGGACACGAGCAGTACTTC. Combining the CDR3 with reference TRBV28 and TRBJ2-7 gives the whole variable domain DVKVTQSSRYLVKRTGEKVFLECVQDMDHENMFWYRQDPGLGLRLIYFSYDVKMKEKGDIPEGYSVSREKKERFSLILESASTNQTSMYLCASRSAGIGHEQYFGPGTRLTVT.

This clonotype was observed a handful of times. V and J are TRBV7-2 and TRBJ2-7; D remains ambiguous. The ends were cut back, 0 bases at V and 2 bases at J, with 11 bases in the middle. CDR1 is SGHTA and CDR2 is FQGNSA in the germline V gene. The CDR3 sequence is 15 residues long. CDR3 nucleotide sequence: TGTGCCAGCAGCTTAGCTAGCAGGTTTGCCTACGAGCAGTACTTC. It is translated as CASSLASRFAYEQYF.

The chain combines TRBV20-1 with TRBJ1-5; D is unresolved. Germline V CDR1 and CDR2: DFQATT, SNEGSKA (reference sequence). This CDR3 has 13 residues. The V end was cut by 6 bases, the J end by 5 bases, with 14 bases between. The DNA for the CDR3 is TGCAGTGCCGGGTCGTGGCTTCATCAGCCCCAGCATTTT. Amino acids: CSAGSWLHQPQHF.

The J gene is TRBJ1-6, the V gene TRBV10-3, with 12 positions matching TRBD1. J lost 6 bases, V lost 5 bases, and 11 bases had no gene match. This CDR3 is built from 18 residues. CDR1 and CDR2 from the germline V gene are ENHRY and SYGVKD. This CDR3 is CAISPGQGARRSNSPLHF. The CDR3, as DNA: TGTGCCATCAGTCCGGGACAGGGGGCGCGAAGGAGTAATTCACCCCTCCACTTT.

This sequence joins TRBV18 and TRBJ1-5; D gene unclear. Germline V CDR1 and CDR2: KGHSH, LQKENI. There are 13 residues in the CDR3. V lost 8 bases to trimming and J lost 0 bases, with 8 bases between them. The CDR3 DNA sequence: TGTGCCAGCGTGCAAAATAGCAATCAGCCCCAGCATTTT. Translation: CASVQNSNQPQHF.

J is TRBJ2-3 and V is TRBV27, with 13 bases identical to TRBD2. Germline assignment: CDR1 MNHEY and CDR2 SMNVEV (reference sequence). J lost 0 bases, V lost 1 base, and 1 base had no gene match. There are 17 residues in the CDR3. The DNA of the CDR3 is TGTGCCAGCAGTTTATGGGGACTAGCGGGGAGCACAGATACGCAGTATTTT. This codes for CASSLWGLAGSTDTQYF.

V gene TRBV9 combines with J gene TRBJ2-4; 7 bases fit TRBD1. With the DNA end fitting TRBJ2-7 better, the J assignment may be wrong. Germline V lookup: CDR1 SGDLS, CDR2 YYNGEE. The CDR3 consists of 14 residues. The CDR3 loop reads CASNTGTATYEQYF. CDR3 bases: TGTGCCAGCAATACCGGGACAGCAACCTACGAGCAGTACTTC.

This chain uses TRBV7-2 with TRBJ2-5; D uncertain. CDR1 is SGHTA and CDR2 is FQGNSA in the germline V gene. V was clipped by 5 bases and J by 2 bases, with 9 bases between them. The CDR3 is 13 residues long. The CDR3 loop reads CASSALKQETQYF. The CDR3 nucleotides read TGTGCCAGCAGCGCGCTTAAACAAGAGACCCAGTACTTC.

The V gene is TRBV4-3, the J gene TRBJ1-2; D is possibly TRBD1 (5 bases). The CDR3 extends over 17 amino acids. Germline V gives CDR1 LGHNA, CDR2 YSLEER. V was pared by 0 bases and J by 5 bases, with 19 bases between. Written as DNA, the CDR3 is TGCGCCAGCAGCCAAGAAATCGGAGACAGCCTTATATATGGCTACACCTTC. Encoded protein: CASSQEIGDSLIYGYTF.